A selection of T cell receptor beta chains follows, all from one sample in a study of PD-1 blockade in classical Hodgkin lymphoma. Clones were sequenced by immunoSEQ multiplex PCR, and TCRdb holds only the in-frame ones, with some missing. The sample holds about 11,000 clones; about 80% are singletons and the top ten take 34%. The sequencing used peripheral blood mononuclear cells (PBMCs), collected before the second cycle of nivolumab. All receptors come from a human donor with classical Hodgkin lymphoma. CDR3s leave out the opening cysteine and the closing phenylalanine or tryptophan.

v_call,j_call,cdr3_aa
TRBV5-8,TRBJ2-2,ASSFLREWNTGELF
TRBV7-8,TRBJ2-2,ASSLGQGFGGELF
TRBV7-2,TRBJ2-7,ASRPQGSYEQY
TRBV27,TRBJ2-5,ASSLSMISRDGRETQY
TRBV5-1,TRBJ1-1,ASSLGAQNTEAF
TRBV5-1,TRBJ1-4,ASSLGLGTYNEKLF
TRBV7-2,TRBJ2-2,ASSLPVGFTTGELF
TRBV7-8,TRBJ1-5,ASSSESRDYKRQPQH
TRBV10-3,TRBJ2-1,AISESDGPNNEQF
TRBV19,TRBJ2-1,ASSDLANSYNEQF
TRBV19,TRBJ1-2,ASSEGFGIYGYT
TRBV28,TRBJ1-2,ASSLTNYGYT
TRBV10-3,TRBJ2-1,AISESQGGTNEQF
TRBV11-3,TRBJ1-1,ASSLGRQGRAF
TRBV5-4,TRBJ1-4,ATTVDSRGEKLF